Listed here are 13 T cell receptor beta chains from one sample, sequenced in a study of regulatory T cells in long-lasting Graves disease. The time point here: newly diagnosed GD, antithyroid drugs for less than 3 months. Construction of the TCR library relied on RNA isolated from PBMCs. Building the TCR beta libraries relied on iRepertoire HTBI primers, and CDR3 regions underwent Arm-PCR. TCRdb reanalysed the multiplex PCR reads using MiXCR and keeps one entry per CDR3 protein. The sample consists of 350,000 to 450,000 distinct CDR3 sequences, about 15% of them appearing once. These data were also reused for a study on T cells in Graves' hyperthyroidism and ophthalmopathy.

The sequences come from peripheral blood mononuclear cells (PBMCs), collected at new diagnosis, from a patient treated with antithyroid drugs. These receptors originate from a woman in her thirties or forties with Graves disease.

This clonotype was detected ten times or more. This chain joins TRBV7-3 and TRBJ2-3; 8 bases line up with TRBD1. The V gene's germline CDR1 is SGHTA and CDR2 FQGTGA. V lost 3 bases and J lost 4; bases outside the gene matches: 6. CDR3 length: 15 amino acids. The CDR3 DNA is TGTGCCAGCAGCTTCTCTGGACAGGGTGCAGATACGCAGTATTTT. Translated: CASSFSGQGADTQYF.

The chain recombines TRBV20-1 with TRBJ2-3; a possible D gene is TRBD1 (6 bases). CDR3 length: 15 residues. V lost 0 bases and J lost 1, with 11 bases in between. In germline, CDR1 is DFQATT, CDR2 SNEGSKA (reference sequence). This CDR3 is CSARDQGKRTDTQYF. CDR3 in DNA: TGCAGTGCTAGAGATCAGGGGAAACGCACAGATACGCAGTATTTT.

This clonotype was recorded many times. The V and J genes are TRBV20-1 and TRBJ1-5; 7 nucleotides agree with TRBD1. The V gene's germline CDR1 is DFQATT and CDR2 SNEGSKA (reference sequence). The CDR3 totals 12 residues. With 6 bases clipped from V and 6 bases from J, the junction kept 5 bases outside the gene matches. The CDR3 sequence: CSARGLGQPQHF. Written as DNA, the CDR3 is TGCAGTGCAAGGGGGCTGGGTCAGCCCCAGCATTTT.

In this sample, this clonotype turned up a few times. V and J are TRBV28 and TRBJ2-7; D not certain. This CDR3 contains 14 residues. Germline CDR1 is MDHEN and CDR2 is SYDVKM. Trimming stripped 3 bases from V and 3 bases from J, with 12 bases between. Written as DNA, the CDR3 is TGTGCCAGCAGTTTTGGCGGTGCCGGCTACGAGCAGTACTTC. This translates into CASSFGGAGYEQYF. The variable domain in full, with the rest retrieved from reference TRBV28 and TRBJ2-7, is DVKVTQSSRYLVKRTGEKVFLECVQDMDHENMFWYRQDPGLGLRLIYFSYDVKMKEKGDIPEGYSVSREKKERFSLILESASTNQTSMYLCASSFGGAGYEQYFGPGTRLTVT.

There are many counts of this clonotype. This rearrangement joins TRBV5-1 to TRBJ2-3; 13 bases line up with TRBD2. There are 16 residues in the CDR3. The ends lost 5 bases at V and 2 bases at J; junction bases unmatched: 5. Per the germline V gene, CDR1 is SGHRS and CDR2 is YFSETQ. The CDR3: CASSQGLAGITDTQYF. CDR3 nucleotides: TGCGCCAGCAGTCAGGGACTAGCGGGAATCACAGATACGCAGTATTTT.

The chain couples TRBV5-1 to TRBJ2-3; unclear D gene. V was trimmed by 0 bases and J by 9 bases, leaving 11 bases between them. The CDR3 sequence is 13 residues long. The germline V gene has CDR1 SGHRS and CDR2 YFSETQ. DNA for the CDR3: TGCGCCAGCAGCTTGGCCGATTTTATCACGCAGTATTTT. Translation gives CASSLADFITQYF.

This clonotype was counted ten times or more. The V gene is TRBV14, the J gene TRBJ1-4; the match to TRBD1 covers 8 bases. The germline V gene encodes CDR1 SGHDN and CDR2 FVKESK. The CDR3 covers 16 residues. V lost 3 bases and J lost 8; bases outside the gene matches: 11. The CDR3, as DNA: TGTGCCAGCAGCCAGGACAGGGCGAGAGGAGGCGAAAAACTGTTTTTT. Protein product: CASSQDRARGGEKLFF.

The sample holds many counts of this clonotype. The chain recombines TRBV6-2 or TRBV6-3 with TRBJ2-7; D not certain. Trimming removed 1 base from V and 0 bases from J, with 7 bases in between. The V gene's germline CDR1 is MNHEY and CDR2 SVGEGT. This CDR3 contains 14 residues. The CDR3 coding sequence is TGTGCCAGCAGTTACTTCGGCGGCTCCTACGAGCAGTACTTC. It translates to CASSYFGGSYEQYF.

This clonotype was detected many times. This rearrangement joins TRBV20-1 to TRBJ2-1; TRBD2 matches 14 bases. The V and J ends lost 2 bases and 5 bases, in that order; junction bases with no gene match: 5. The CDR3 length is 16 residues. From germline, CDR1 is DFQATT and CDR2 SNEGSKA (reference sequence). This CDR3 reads CSARKGTSGSDNEQFF. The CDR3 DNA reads TGCAGTGCTAGAAAAGGGACTAGCGGGAGTGACAATGAGCAGTTCTTC.

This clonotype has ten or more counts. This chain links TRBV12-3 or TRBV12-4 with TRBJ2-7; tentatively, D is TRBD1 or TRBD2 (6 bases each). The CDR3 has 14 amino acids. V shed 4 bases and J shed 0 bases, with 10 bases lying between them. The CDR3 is CASSSRDTSYEQYF. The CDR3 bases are TGTGCCAGCAGTTCGCGGGACACCTCCTACGAGCAGTACTTC.

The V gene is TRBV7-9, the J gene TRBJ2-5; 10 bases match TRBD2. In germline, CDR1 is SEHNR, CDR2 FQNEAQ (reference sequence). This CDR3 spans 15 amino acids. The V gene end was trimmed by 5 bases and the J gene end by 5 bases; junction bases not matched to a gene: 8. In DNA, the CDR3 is TGTGCCAGCAGCCCTAGCGGGAGTAGTTTCGAGACCCAGTACTTC. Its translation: CASSPSGSSFETQYF.

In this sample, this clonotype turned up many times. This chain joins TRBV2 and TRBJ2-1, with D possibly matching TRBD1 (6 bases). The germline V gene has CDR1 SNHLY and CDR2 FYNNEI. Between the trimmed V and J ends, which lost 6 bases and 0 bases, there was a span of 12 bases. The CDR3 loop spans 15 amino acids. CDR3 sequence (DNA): TGTGCCAGCAGACCAGGGGTTGGCTCCTACAATGAGCAGTTCTTC. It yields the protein CASRPGVGSYNEQFF. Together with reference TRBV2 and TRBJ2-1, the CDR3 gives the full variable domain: EPEVTQTPSHQVTQMGQEVILRCVPISNHLYFYWYRQILGQKVEFLVSFYNNEISEKSEIFDDQFSVERPDGSNFTLKIRSTKLEDSAMYFCASRPGVGSYNEQFFGPGTRLTVL.

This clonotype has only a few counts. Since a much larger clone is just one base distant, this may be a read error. Here the CDR3 reads CASSLVQDQTYEQYF. Here the CDR3 DNA reads TGTGCCAGCAGCTTAGTCCAGGACCAAACCTACGAGCAGTACTTC. The chain is built from TRBV7-8 and TRBJ2-7; D is unclear. Germline V gene sequence: CDR1 SGHVS, CDR2 FQNEAQ. V was shortened by 1 base and J by 2 bases, with 12 bases between the two germline ends. The CDR3 covers 15 residues.